The 19 T cell receptor beta chains below all came from one sample that was sequenced in a study of cytomegalovirus exposure and HLA in healthy donors. The PCR contained 60 Vbeta and 13 Jbeta primers. The data were produced by immunoSEQ multiplex PCR, yet TCRdb's version contains in-frame clones alone and is incomplete. The sample includes roughly 150,000 clones, around four fifths of them seen just once. Sequences were obtained from PBMCs. These receptors were taken from a male donor in good health and CMV-seronegative.

The chain combines TRBV19 with TRBJ1-5, with D perhaps matching TRBD1 (5 bases). V shed 2 bases and J shed 0 bases, with 14 bases lying between them. The CDR3 runs 17 residues. Germline loops: CDR1 LNHDA, CDR2 SQIVND (reference sequence). The CDR3 nucleotides are TGTGCCAGTAGTATAAGGAGCAGGGCAAATAGCAATCAGCCCCAGCATTTT. It encodes CASSIRSRANSNQPQHF. Combining the CDR3 with reference TRBV19 and TRBJ1-5 gives the whole variable domain DGGITQSPKYLFRKEGQNVTLSCEQNLNHDAMYWYRQDPGQGLRLIYYSQIVNDFQKGDIAEGYSVSREKKESFPLTVTSAQKNPTAFYLCASSIRSRANSNQPQHFGDGTRLSIL.

V and J are TRBV19 and TRBJ1-1; 8 bases match TRBD1. This CDR3 comprises 13 residues. Germline V lookup: CDR1 LNHDA, CDR2 SQIVND (reference sequence). The J segment lost 6 bases and the V segment lost 7 bases, leaving 7 bases of the junction unmatched. CDR3 bases: TGTGCCAGTATTACAGGGGGGAGTTCTGAAGCTTTCTTT. Translation gives CASITGGSSEAFF. Complete variable domain (other parts from reference TRBV19 and TRBJ1-1): DGGITQSPKYLFRKEGQNVTLSCEQNLNHDAMYWYRQDPGQGLRLIYYSQIVNDFQKGDIAEGYSVSREKKESFPLTVTSAQKNPTAFYLCASITGGSSEAFFGQGTRLTVV.

This chain uses TRBV9 with TRBJ2-6; D remains ambiguous. The CDR3 is 13 amino acids. CDR1 is SGDLS and CDR2 is YYNGEE in the germline V gene. V was trimmed by 3 bases and J by 1 base, leaving 2 bases between them. DNA for the CDR3: TGTGCCAGCAGCGCTTCTGGGGCCAACGTCCTGACTTTC. Amino acids: CASSASGANVLTF.

V and J are TRBV9 and TRBJ2-7, with D perhaps TRBD2 (5 bases). The CDR3 contains 18 residues. Trimming removed 0 bases at V and 0 bases at J, with 19 bases between. Per germline, CDR1 SGDLS and CDR2 YYNGEE. CDR3 protein: CASSVGSIASGLSYEQYF. The CDR3 DNA follows: TGTGCCAGCAGCGTAGGCAGCATTGCCAGCGGCCTCTCCTACGAGCAGTACTTC.

The chain couples TRBV4-2 to TRBJ1-1, with D perhaps TRBD1 (5 bases). The CDR3 contains 14 residues. V was pared by 0 bases and J by 6 bases, with 11 bases between. CDR1 is LGHNA, CDR2 YNFKEQ, per germline. CDR3 bases: TGTGCCAGCAGCCAAGACAGGGAAGCCGCTGAAGCTTTCTTT. It is translated as CASSQDREAAEAFF.

The sample holds a few counts of this clone. This chain connects TRBV18 to TRBJ2-2; 7 bases match TRBD2. In germline, CDR1 is KGHSH, CDR2 LQKENI. Trimming took 3 bases from V and 0 from J; bases not matched to a gene: 7. This CDR3 spans 17 amino acids. The CDR3: CASSPAPGLSNTGELFF. As DNA, the CDR3 is TGTGCCAGCTCACCCGCACCGGGACTATCGAACACCGGGGAGCTGTTTTTT.

V and J are TRBV6-1 and TRBJ1-1; D is unclear. This CDR3 is 14 amino acids long. The germline V gene has CDR1 MNHNS and CDR2 SASEGT. V lost 2 bases, J lost 1 base, and 8 bases lay in between. The CDR3 region has the DNA TGTGCCAGCAGTGAATTTCCCGGGAACACTGAAGCTTTCTTT. It codes for CASSEFPGNTEAFF.

The chain joins TRBV14 to TRBJ2-7; perhaps TRBD1 as D (6 bases). Germline V lookup: CDR1 SGHDN, CDR2 FVKESK. The CDR3 has 14 amino acids. V dropped 4 bases and J dropped 3 bases, with 13 bases sitting between them. The CDR3 reads CASSPQTGYYEQYF. As DNA, the CDR3 is TGTGCCAGCAGCCCCCAGACAGGATACTACGAGCAGTACTTC.

The gene calls are TRBV2 and TRBJ2-7; D gene ambiguous. The germline gives CDR1 SNHLY, CDR2 FYNNEI. V dropped 7 bases and J dropped 0 bases, with 16 bases sitting between them. This CDR3 region has 15 residues. The CDR3 protein is CASNSWRLSSYEQYF. In DNA form, the CDR3 reads TGTGCCAGCAATAGTTGGCGGCTGAGCTCCTACGAGCAGTACTTC. The full variable domain, rest sourced from reference TRBV2 and TRBJ2-7, is EPEVTQTPSHQVTQMGQEVILRCVPISNHLYFYWYRQILGQKVEFLVSFYNNEISEKSEIFDDQFSVERPDGSNFTLKIRSTKLEDSAMYFCASNSWRLSSYEQYFGPGTRLTVT.

The chain carries TRBV7-9 and TRBJ1-2; 11 nucleotides match TRBD1. Germline-derived CDR1 and CDR2 are SEHNR and FQNEAQ (reference sequence). The CDR3 loop spans 14 amino acids. The J segment lost 6 bases and the V segment lost 3 bases, leaving 3 bases of the junction unmatched. CDR3: CASSFPDRGHGYTF. DNA for the CDR3: TGTGCCAGCAGCTTCCCGGACAGGGGGCATGGCTACACCTTC.

V usage is TRBV11-1 and J usage is TRBJ2-3, with D possibly TRBD1 on 5 matching bases. V lost 5 bases and J lost 4, with 10 bases in between. CDR1 is SGHAT and CDR2 is FQDESV in the germline V gene (reference sequence). The CDR3 covers 13 residues. The CDR3 nucleotides are TGTGCCAGCAGCGTATTACAGGCAGATACGCAGTATTTT. Translating gives CASSVLQADTQYF.

The rearrangement links TRBV5-1 to TRBJ2-1, with 7 bases aligning to TRBD1. CDR3 size: 15 residues. Per germline, CDR1 SGHRS and CDR2 YFSETQ. Germline trimming cut 0 bases from V and 3 bases from J; bases unmatched to any gene: 3. CDR3 residues: CASSLDQGVYNEQFF. The CDR3, as DNA: TGCGCCAGCAGCTTGGACCAGGGGGTCTACAATGAGCAGTTCTTC. The full variable domain, in which reference TRBV5-1 and TRBJ2-1 provide the parts outside the CDR3, is KAGVTQTPRYLIKTRGQQVTLSCSPISGHRSVSWYQQTPGQGLQFLFEYFSETQRNKGNFPGRFSGRQFSNSRSEMNVSTLELGDSALYLCASSLDQGVYNEQFFGPGTRLTVL.

The CDR3 DNA is TGTGCCAGCCCCCTGAAAGGGGCGTTGGGCTACACCTTC. Its translation is CASPLKGALGYTF. This rearrangement joins TRBV27 to TRBJ1-2; possible D gene TRBD1, 5 bases. Germline V CDR1 and CDR2: MNHEY, SMNVEV (reference sequence). The germline V and J ends were trimmed by 8 bases and 8 bases, with 18 bases remaining between them. CDR3 length equals 13 residues.

This chain connects TRBV5-4 to TRBJ2-2; weak D call: TRBD2 (6 bases). Trimming pared 0 bases from V and 5 bases from J, leaving 20 bases between. Germline V gene lookup returns CDR1 SGHNT and CDR2 YYREEE (reference sequence). This CDR3 is built from 18 residues. CDR3: CASSLGGRTGVWTGELFF. The CDR3 nucleotides are TGTGCCAGCAGCTTGGGGGGCCGTACGGGAGTATGGACCGGGGAGCTGTTTTTT.

The genes are TRBV4-2 and TRBJ2-3; 7 nucleotides line up with TRBD2. With V trimmed by 0 bases and J by 11 bases, 5 bases remained unmatched. Germline V gene lookup returns CDR1 LGHNA and CDR2 YNFKEQ. There are 13 residues in the CDR3. The CDR3 DNA reads TGTGCCAGCAGCCAAGATTGGGGGGGTGGGCAGTATTTT. Translating it yields CASSQDWGGGQYF.

The chain links TRBV5-6 to TRBJ2-3, with 9 bases lining up with TRBD1. The CDR3 covers 16 residues. Germline loops: CDR1 SGHDT, CDR2 YYEEEE. The junction had 12 bases not matched to a gene; V was cut back by 7 bases and J by 3 bases. The CDR3 DNA reads as TGTGCCAGCGGCCCATCCACAGGGGGCTGGACAGATACGCAGTATTTT. Protein: CASGPSTGGWTDTQYF.

Regarding this clone: The junction and the germline gene differ at one end; a read error may be behind it. The V gene is TRBV7-9, the J gene TRBJ1-4, with TRBD1 as a possible D gene (5 bases). Germline loops: CDR1 SEHNR, CDR2 FQNEAQ (reference sequence). This CDR3 spans 16 amino acids. CDR3 amino acids: CSSSLGGAGTNEKLFF. CDR3 nucleotide sequence: TGTTCCAGCAGCTTAGGTGGGGCAGGGACTAATGAAAAACTGTTTTTT.

This clone has just a few counts. V and J are TRBV11-2 and TRBJ2-2; 9 bases fit TRBD1. The CDR3 is 18 residues long. The V gene's germline CDR1 is SGHAT and CDR2 FQNNGV. The ends lost 1 base at V and 8 bases at J; junction bases unmatched: 14. The DNA of the CDR3 is TGTGCCAGCAGCTTAGGGGACGGGACAGGGTATTTAGCAGGGGAGCTGTTTTTT. Translating gives CASSLGDGTGYLAGELFF.

A note on this clone: The identical CDR3 is also encoded by other nucleotide sequences in the sample. V is TRBV15 and J is TRBJ2-7; D unclear. CDR3 length equals 12 residues. Germline lookup yields CDR1 LNHNV and CDR2 YYDKDF (reference sequence). The ends were cut back, 0 bases at V and 7 bases at J, with 7 bases in the middle. CDR3 region: CATSRDHGEQYF. The CDR3 DNA follows: TGTGCCACCAGCAGAGATCACGGTGAGCAGTACTTC.